This is a list of T cell receptor beta chains from one sample in a study of blood T cell repertoires in COVID-19. Here immunoSEQ multiplex PCR was the method, and the copy in TCRdb shows in-frame clones only, minus some. This repertoire shows fewer than 110,000 clones, around 89% found once; its top ten account for approximately 3.5%. Sequencing was done on a sample of peripheral blood. Every receptor here comes from a woman aged 55-70 years with acute or convalescent COVID-19. Both conserved end residues are part of each CDR3. The D gene is left open where the match is weak. Clone size is shown for a subset of rows, as once, few, many or a class of expanded clone.

cdr3_aa cdr3_nt j_call d_call clone_size v_call
CASRILGHTGELFF TGCGCCAGCCGTATTCTAGGTCACACCGGGGAGCTGTTTTTT TRBJ2-2 - - TRBV5-1
CASIATVRTGELFF TGTGCCAGCATCGCGACAGTCAGGACCGGGGAGCTGTTTTTT TRBJ2-2 - - TRBV6-5
CASSQGSAGKQFF TGTGCCAGCAGCCAGGGTTCAGCGGGAAAGCAGTTCTTC TRBJ2-1 TRBD2 - TRBV3-1/TRBV3-2
CASSLPGLAAYEQYF TGTGCCAGCAGTCTCCCGGGACTAGCGGCGTACGAGCAGTACTTC TRBJ2-7 TRBD2 few TRBV28
CASSHLSRDYGYTF TGTGCCAGCAGCCACTTATCCCGGGACTATGGCTACACCTTC TRBJ1-2 - - TRBV6-5
CASSPSGSSYNEQFF TGTGCCAGCAGCCCCAGCGGGAGCTCCTACAATGAGCAGTTCTTC TRBJ2-1 TRBD2 - TRBV9
CASSQGTSPLETQYF TGTGCCAGCAGCCAAGGGACTAGCCCCCTGGAGACCCAGTACTTC TRBJ2-5 TRBD2 - TRBV14
CASSQDTSGLNEKLFF TGTGCCAGCAGCCAAGATACTTCAGGGCTTAATGAAAAACTGTTTTTT TRBJ1-4 - - TRBV4-2
CASSPLPGTRRYNEQFF TGCGCCAGCAGCCCCCTCCCCGGGACTAGGAGGTACAATGAGCAGTTCTTC TRBJ2-1 TRBD2 - TRBV4-1
CASRGGVRETQYF TGTGCCAGCAGGGGGGGGGTGAGGGAGACCCAGTACTTC TRBJ2-5 TRBD2 - TRBV28
CAWGKGANQPQHF TGTGCCTGGGGAAAAGGGGCCAATCAGCCCCAGCATTTT TRBJ1-5 - - TRBV30
CASTAGVGTTYGYTF TGTGCCAGCACCGCTGGTGTAGGGACAACCTATGGCTACACCTTC TRBJ1-2 - - TRBV25-1
CASSQGGQIYYGYTF TGTGCCAGCAGCCAAGGGGGACAGATATACTATGGCTACACCTTC TRBJ1-2 TRBD1 - TRBV3-1/TRBV3-2
CASRLEVTDTQYF TGTGCCAGCAGGCTCGAGGTAACAGATACGCAGTATTTT TRBJ2-3 - once TRBV12-3/TRBV12-4